Sequencing of this T cell receptor (beta chain) was carried out in a study of Tregs in tolerant kidney transplant recipients. Study-wide background: Related graft donors supplied nonmyeloablative bone marrow transplants, and mixed chimerism was transient.

The V end was cut by 3 bases, the J end by 4 bases, with 9 bases between. The CDR3 sequence is 13 residues long. CDR1 and CDR2 from the germline V gene are SGHTA and FQGTGA. To note about this clone: Its specificity is unknown.

CD4+CD25+CD127- Tregs, CD4+CD25- non-Tregs, CD4 and CD8 cells were sorted. Data came from immunoSEQ multiplex PCR; TCRdb stores just in-frame clones and leaves some out. The table includes about 64,000 clones, roughly 98% detected once. Findings and caveats of the study: This study did not directly address biological reproducibility. Antigen-driven expansion was suggested because donor-specific Tregs expanded more than all Tregs in tolerant patients.

This clonotype was obtained from a human donor who received a combined kidney and bone marrow transplant. This sequence joins TRBV7-3 and TRBJ1-2; D is possibly TRBD1 (5 bases). The starting material was Tregs from blood, obtained before the transplant. The CDR3 region has the DNA TGTGCCAGCAGCTTCGGGGGGACCTATGGCTACACCTTC. This translates into CASSFGGTYGYTF.